The 11 T cell receptor beta chains below all came from one sample that was sequenced in a study of blood T cell repertoires in COVID-19. Sequencing used immunoSEQ multiplex PCR; TCRdb keeps in-frame clones, though not all of them. The sample has tens of thousands of clones; about nine tenths are singletons. Sequencing input: peripheral blood. Receptor source: a human donor in a cohort sampled during active COVID-19.

The count of this clone is one. This sequence joins TRBV6-5 and TRBJ2-5; D is unclear. The germline V gene has CDR1 MNHEY and CDR2 SVGAGI. The germline V and J ends were trimmed by 6 bases and 1 base, with 9 bases remaining between them. This CDR3 contains 13 residues. CDR3: CASRSPGQETQYF. CDR3 sequence (DNA): TGTGCCAGCAGATCCCCGGGCCAAGAGACCCAGTACTTC.

This chain links TRBV11-2 with TRBJ1-2; D is unclear. This CDR3 spans 13 amino acids. Germline values: CDR1 SGHAT, CDR2 FQNNGV. Between the trimmed V and J ends, which lost 3 bases and 4 bases, there was a span of 9 bases. The CDR3 loop is CASSLAGGYGYTF. The CDR3 nucleotides read TGTGCCAGCAGCTTGGCGGGTGGCTATGGCTACACCTTC.

This chain joins TRBV11-3 and TRBJ2-1; 16 nucleotides align to TRBD2. V dropped 5 bases and J dropped 7; count of bases not matched to a gene: 11. The germline V gene encodes CDR1 SGHNT and CDR2 YENEEA. This CDR3 contains 18 residues. In DNA, the CDR3 is TGTGCCAGCAGCATAAGCGGGACTAGCGGGGGGGCCTCGAATGAGCAGTTCTTC. Translation: CASSISGTSGGASNEQFF. The complete variable domain, with remaining parts taken from reference TRBV11-3 and TRBJ2-1, reads EAGVVQSPRYKIIEKKQPVAFWCNPISGHNTLYWYLQNLGQGPELLIRYENEEAVDDSQLPKDRFSAERLKGVDSTLKIQPAELGDSAVYLCASSISGTSGGASNEQFFGPGTRLTVL.

This clone was detected once. The chain links TRBV19 to TRBJ2-5; 11 bases match TRBD2. Germline values: CDR1 LNHDA, CDR2 SQIVND (reference sequence). The junction had 5 bases not matched to a gene; V was cut back by 4 bases and J by 4 bases. This CDR3 comprises 15 residues. The CDR3 is CASSSSSGRPETQYF. The CDR3 bases are TGTGCCAGTAGTAGCTCTAGCGGGAGGCCAGAGACCCAGTACTTC.

The chain combines TRBV18 with TRBJ2-3, with a possible D match to TRBD1 (5 bases). Germline assignment: CDR1 KGHSH and CDR2 LQKENI. This CDR3 is 17 amino acids long. V was cut by 4 bases and J by 5 bases, with 22 bases left in between. CDR3 sequence: CASSLNQASGSGDTQYF. DNA for the CDR3: TGTGCCAGCTCACTTAACCAAGCCTCAGGGTCGGGAGATACGCAGTATTTT.

V is TRBV5-4 and J is TRBJ2-1; possible D gene TRBD2, 5 bases. Trimming left V 5 bases short and J 8 bases short, with 20 bases between. This CDR3 has 15 residues. The germline CDR1 and CDR2 sequences are SGHNT and YYREEE (reference sequence). The CDR3 protein is CASRPGGGKADEQFF. CDR3 coding DNA: TGTGCCAGCAGGCCCGGAGGCGGTAAGGCTGATGAGCAGTTCTTC.

This chain links TRBV6-5 with TRBJ2-4; D may be TRBD2 (6 bases). Trimming stripped 7 bases from V and 3 bases from J, with 13 bases between. The germline V gene encodes CDR1 MNHEY and CDR2 SVGAGI. The CDR3 runs 14 residues. CDR3 protein: CASTGRGHKNIQYF. The CDR3 DNA is TGTGCCAGCACCGGGAGAGGGCACAAAAACATTCAGTACTTC.

This clone was detected a few times. The rearrangement links TRBV10-2 to TRBJ1-3; 10 bases are shared with TRBD1. Germline CDR1 reads WSHSY; CDR2 reads SAAADI. The CDR3 covers 16 residues. Trimming at V came to 4 bases and at J to 1 base, leaving 4 bases not matched to a gene. The CDR3 bases are TGCGCCAGCAGTGGTCCGGGACAGGGGTCTGGAAACACCATATATTTT. This gives the protein CASSGPGQGSGNTIYF.

The chain couples TRBV4-2 to TRBJ2-2; 9 nucleotides match TRBD2. Germline V lookup: CDR1 LGHNA, CDR2 YNFKEQ. This CDR3 spans 16 amino acids. V dropped 4 bases and J dropped 1; count of bases not matched to a gene: 4. The CDR3 sequence: CASSPLAGVNTGELFF. The CDR3 nucleotides are TGTGCCAGCAGCCCCTTAGCGGGAGTGAACACCGGGGAGCTGTTTTTT.

V is TRBV19 and J is TRBJ1-1, with D tentatively TRBD1 (6 bases). The length of the CDR3 is 14 residues. The germline CDR1 and CDR2 sequences are LNHDA and SQIVND (reference sequence). V dropped 7 bases and J dropped 2 bases, with 14 bases sitting between them. In DNA form, the CDR3 reads TGTGCCAGTAAAACAGGGTTGGCAAACACTGAAGCTTTCTTT. Translation gives CASKTGLANTEAFF.

This chain joins TRBV5-1 and TRBJ2-7, with TRBD2 identical over 12 bases. Germline V CDR1 and CDR2: SGHRS, YFSETQ. V lost 4 bases and J lost 3; bases outside the gene matches: 8. This CDR3 has 16 amino acids. The DNA for the CDR3 is TGCGCCAGCAGCCCCGCCCGGACTAGCGGGATCTACGAGCAGTACTTC. As protein: CASSPARTSGIYEQYF.